Listed below are T cell receptor beta chains from one sample, sequenced in a study of sequential checkpoint blockade in melanoma. Libraries were prepared by immunoSEQ multiplex PCR; TCRdb keeps only in-frame clonotypes and omits some of them. Of about 35,000 clones listed, about 83% are singletons. The sequencing used CD8+ T cells sorted from blood (inferred from file names), collected from a patient given nivolumab and ipilimumab in sequence. These receptors originate from a human donor with melanoma. The CDR3 runs from the conserved cysteine through the conserved F or W. Each record gives: CDR3 protein, CDR3 DNA, clone size, J gene, D gene, V gene. A D gene is named only where the DNA matches it firmly. Expanded clones are given a class, and other clones once, few, many or no size at all.

CASKGVLYEQYF | TGTGCCAGCAAGGGGGTTTTGTACGAGCAGTACTTC | NA | TRBJ2-7 | NA | TRBV7-9
CASSPEDRGRVQPQHF | TGTGCCAGTAGTCCCGAAGACAGGGGAAGGGTGCAGCCCCAGCATTTT | NA | TRBJ1-5 | TRBD1 | TRBV19
CASSASAGANVLTF | TGTGCCAGCAGCGCCAGCGCTGGGGCCAACGTCCTGACTTTC | NA | TRBJ2-6 | NA | TRBV6-5
CASSRGTSGSSTDTQYF | TGCGCCAGCAGCCGGGGGACTAGCGGGTCTAGCACAGATACGCAGTATTTT | NA | TRBJ2-3 | TRBD2 | TRBV5-1
CASSDSLAGANEQFF | TGTGCCAGCAGTGACTCGCTAGCGGGAGCCAATGAGCAGTTCTTC | NA | TRBJ2-1 | TRBD2 | TRBV2
CSVEQAYEQYF | TGCAGCGTTGAGCAGGCCTACGAGCAGTACTTC | NA | TRBJ2-7 | NA | TRBV29-1
CASSQELAGETYEQYF | TGTGCCAGCAGCCAAGAACTAGCGGGGGAGACCTACGAGCAGTACTTC | NA | TRBJ2-7 | TRBD2 | TRBV4-2
CTSITVGEDSEEQYF | TGCACCAGCATCACTGTCGGGGAGGATTCGGAGGAGCAGTACTTC | few | TRBJ2-7 | NA | TRBV1
CASSETVSTYGYTF | TGTGCCAGCAGTGAGACAGTCTCTACCTATGGCTACACCTTC | NA | TRBJ1-2 | NA | TRBV25-1
CAWAQGYEQYF | TGTGCCTGGGCACAGGGCTACGAGCAGTACTTC | NA | TRBJ2-7 | NA | TRBV30
CASSLGGSTEAFF | TGCGCCAGCAGCTTGGGAGGGAGCACTGAAGCTTTCTTT | NA | TRBJ1-1 | NA | TRBV5-1
CASGVATGSYGYTF | TGTGCCAGCGGAGTCGCGACAGGATCCTATGGCTACACCTTC | NA | TRBJ1-2 | NA | TRBV7-2
CATSRDLASGRNEQFF | TGTGCCACCAGCAGAGATTTGGCTAGCGGGAGGAATGAGCAGTTCTTC | NA | TRBJ2-1 | TRBD2 | TRBV15
CASSWGQTYEQYF | TGTGCCAGCAGTTGGGGCCAGACCTACGAGCAGTACTTC | NA | TRBJ2-7 | NA | TRBV27
CSVEARYFEQFF | TGCAGCGTTGAAGCTCGGTACTTTGAGCAGTTCTTC | NA | TRBJ2-1 | NA | TRBV29-1
CASSQDRGHYEQYF | TGCGCCAGCAGCCAAGATCGAGGACACTACGAGCAGTACTTC | NA | TRBJ2-7 | NA | TRBV4-1
CASSLASGQGAGYEQFF | TGCGCCAGCAGCTTGGCCTCGGGACAGGGGGCGGGGTATGAGCAGTTCTTC | NA | TRBJ2-1 | TRBD1 | TRBV5-1
CASSLSSSGAGSYNEQFF | TGTGCCAGCAGTTTATCTTCTAGCGGGGCAGGGTCCTACAATGAGCAGTTCTTC | once | TRBJ2-1 | TRBD2 | TRBV27
CASSHPAGTEAFF | TGTGCCAGCAGTCACCCCGCGGGGACTGAAGCTTTCTTT | once | TRBJ1-1 | NA | TRBV28
CASSVKNSYEQYF | TGTGCCAGCAGTGTTAAAAACTCCTACGAGCAGTACTTC | NA | TRBJ2-7 | NA | TRBV27
CASSFWQSSGNTIYF | TGTGCCAGCAGTTTTTGGCAGTCCTCTGGAAACACCATATATTTT | few | TRBJ1-3 | NA | TRBV28
CASSRGGDYNEQFF | TGTGCCAGTAGTAGGGGAGGCGACTACAATGAGCAGTTCTTC | few | TRBJ2-1 | NA | TRBV19
CASSYEGLKNFGELFF | TGTGCCAGCAGTTACGAGGGCCTCAAAAACTTCGGGGAGCTGTTTTTT | NA | TRBJ2-2 | NA | TRBV6-6